This entry lists 29 T cell receptor beta chains sequenced from one sample in a study of blood T cells in healthy people across ages. A second roughly 7 to 12 cycle PCR used barcoded and J-beta primers. In TCRdb, the 5' RACE reads were re-called with MiXCR into one record per CDR3 protein. The table includes 590,000 or so distinct CDR3 sequences, about 30% detected once. Sequences were obtained from blood. All receptors derive from an elderly woman in good health.

Remarks on this clonotype: Its ends do not fully match the called genes, so a read error is possible. The chain employs TRBV5-1 and TRBJ2-1; D is ambiguous. Germline V lookup: CDR1 SGHRS, CDR2 YFSETQ. This CDR3 is 14 amino acids long. The CDR3 spells CASAGPENYNKQFF. The CDR3 DNA follows: TGCGCCAGCGCCGGACCAGAGAACTACAATAAGCAGTTCTTC. The whole variable domain, filled in from reference TRBV5-1 and TRBJ2-1, reads KAGVTQTPRYLIKTRGQQVTLSCSPISGHRSVSWYQQTPGQGLQFLFEYFSETQRNKGNFPGRFSGRQFSNSRSEMNVSTLELGDSALYLCASAGPENYNKQFFGPGTRLTVL.

This clonotype was observed at least ten times. The gene calls are TRBV10-3 and TRBJ1-5; D uncertain. This CDR3 contains 14 residues. With 2 bases removed from V and 2 bases from J, the gap between germline ends came to 7 bases. Germline V lookup: CDR1 ENHRY, CDR2 SYGVKD. In nucleotides, the CDR3 is TGTGCCATCAGTGAGGGGCTGGGCAATCAGCCCCAGCATTTT. Protein product: CAISEGLGNQPQHF.

This clonotype appeared many times. V and J are TRBV9 and TRBJ2-3; D remains ambiguous. The CDR3 has 17 amino acids. Trimming removed 1 base at V and 0 bases at J, with 15 bases between. CDR1 and CDR2 from the germline V gene are SGDLS and YYNGEE. DNA of the CDR3: TGTGCCAGCAGCGTAACGCACAGAGCCACTAGCACAGATACGCAGTATTTT. This codes for CASSVTHRATSTDTQYF.

Ten or more counts support this clonotype. This chain connects TRBV6-2 or TRBV6-3 to TRBJ1-2, with D possibly matching TRBD1 (5 bases). The germline gives CDR1 MNHEY, CDR2 SVGEGT. This CDR3 is 15 amino acids long. V shed 2 bases and J shed 4 bases, with 14 bases lying between them. The CDR3 loop is CASSYGWQGLYGYTF. The CDR3 nucleotides are TGTGCCAGCAGTTACGGATGGCAGGGCCTCTATGGCTACACCTTC.

Ten or more counts support this clonotype. The chain employs TRBV6-5 and TRBJ1-6, with 9 nucleotides matching TRBD1. The ends lost 5 bases at V and 5 bases at J; junction bases unmatched: 7. Germline CDR1 MNHEY, CDR2 SVGAGI. CDR3 length: 16 residues. The CDR3 coding sequence is TGTGCCAGCAGTCCCGGACAGGGGCGAAATAATTCACCCCTCCACTTT. This encodes CASSPGQGRNNSPLHF.

This clonotype was found many times. The chain combines TRBV5-1 with TRBJ2-1, with TRBD1 matching over 7 bases. The CDR3 spans 16 residues. Losses at the gene ends were 6 bases for V and 4 bases for J; bases not matched to a gene: 13. Germline V gene sequence: CDR1 SGHRS, CDR2 YFSETQ. CDR3 protein: CASKERDSLIYNEQFF. The CDR3 DNA reads TGCGCCAGCAAGGAAAGGGACAGTCTTATATACAATGAGCAGTTCTTC.

The gene calls are TRBV7-3 and TRBJ2-2, with a weak D call TRBD2 (7 bases). In germline, CDR1 is SGHTA, CDR2 FQGTGA. Trimming took off 8 bases at V and 4 bases at J, with 14 bases between the two ends. CDR3 length: 14 amino acids. The CDR3 nucleotides read TGTGCCAGCCGAAAAAGGGGGGGCACCGGGGAGCTGTTTTTT. It yields the protein CASRKRGGTGELFF.

This clonotype was seen repeatedly, ten times or more. V and J are TRBV6-5 and TRBJ1-1; D is unresolved. Deletions cut 4 bases from V and 1 base from J, with 7 bases between. CDR3 length: 13 amino acids. Germline V gives CDR1 MNHEY, CDR2 SVGAGI. CDR3 sequence (DNA): TGTGCCAGCAGTTTAAAATCGAACACTGAAGCTTTCTTT. Translating it yields CASSLKSNTEAFF.

Ten or more counts support this clonotype. The chain links TRBV7-8 to TRBJ2-4; 7 nucleotides line up with TRBD2. CDR1 SGHVS and CDR2 FQNEAQ come from the germline V gene. This CDR3 contains 14 residues. J lost 1 base, V lost 4 bases, and 1 base had no gene match. The CDR3 loop reads CASSYSGAKNIQYF. In nucleotides, the CDR3 is TGTGCCAGCAGCTATAGCGGGGCCAAAAACATTCAGTACTTC.

The table lists this clonotype with many counts. The V and J genes are TRBV4-3 and TRBJ1-2; 9 bases align to TRBD1. Trimming removed 4 bases from V and 8 bases from J; junction bases left unmatched: 8. Germline CDR1 LGHNA, CDR2 YSLEER. The CDR3 sequence is 14 residues long. Here the CDR3 reads CASSPRTGAMGYTF. DNA of the CDR3: TGCGCCAGCAGCCCCCGGACAGGGGCAATGGGCTACACCTTC.

This clonotype was counted only a few times. The rearrangement links TRBV5-5 to TRBJ2-1; D might be TRBD2 (6 bases). This CDR3 comprises 15 residues. Trimming pared 4 bases from V and 3 bases from J, leaving 14 bases between. Germline V gene sequence: CDR1 SGHKS, CDR2 YYEKEE (reference sequence). The CDR3 is CASSPSWGGYNEQFF. The DNA for the CDR3 is TGTGCCAGCAGCCCCAGCTGGGGAGGCTACAATGAGCAGTTCTTC.

J is TRBJ2-7 and V is TRBV7-2, with D possibly matching TRBD2 (7 bases). The CDR3 totals 16 residues. The V end lost 3 bases, the J end lost 0 bases, and 15 bases lay between the germline ends. Germline values: CDR1 SGHTA, CDR2 FQGNSA. CDR3 region: CASSFPRGGSSYEQYF. Here the CDR3 DNA reads TGTGCCAGCAGCTTTCCCAGGGGAGGGTCCTCCTACGAGCAGTACTTC.

This clonotype was detected a few times. An end of the junction does not agree with germline; a read error may underlie this. The chain couples TRBV28 to TRBJ2-4; the D is unclear. The J call could be wrong; TRBJ2-5 is a better fit for the DNA end. This CDR3 spans 12 amino acids. Germline assignment: CDR1 MDHEN and CDR2 SYDVKM. The CDR3 DNA follows: TGTGCCAGCGAGACGAACCAAGGGACCCAGTACTTC. As protein: CASETNQGTQYF.

Notes on this clonotype: One base away lies a much larger clone, so this may be a sequencing read error. The V and J genes are TRBV7-2 and TRBJ1-2; the match to TRBD1 covers 8 bases. Unmatched junction bases numbered 9, after V lost 8 bases and J lost 1 base. Per germline, CDR1 SGHTA and CDR2 FQGNSA. The CDR3 extends over 15 amino acids. The CDR3 DNA follows: TGTGCCAGCCAAGGGACAGGCGCCTATAACTATGGCTACACCTTC. Translating it yields CASQGTGAYNYGYTF.

This clonotype was recorded many times. The chain combines TRBV18 with TRBJ2-5; the D gene is possibly TRBD2 (5 bases). Trimming took off 0 bases at V and 4 bases at J, with 9 bases between the two ends. The CDR3 runs to 14 residues. Germline CDR1 reads KGHSH; CDR2 reads LQKENI. The CDR3 DNA reads as TGTGCCAGCTCACCACCGGACCGGGGAGAGACCCAGTACTTC. Translation gives CASSPPDRGETQYF.

This clonotype has ten or more counts. The J gene is TRBJ1-1, the V gene TRBV5-5, with D perhaps matching TRBD1 (5 bases). V lost 4 bases to trimming and J lost 1 base, with 17 bases between them. Germline CDR1 and CDR2: SGHKS and YYEKEE (reference sequence). The CDR3 sequence is 16 residues long. CDR3: CASSPRGGSPNTEAFF. The CDR3 nucleotides read TGTGCCAGCAGCCCGCGGGGGGGATCTCCGAACACTGAAGCTTTCTTT.

Regarding this clonotype: It may be a read error: a sequence one base away is much more abundant. J is TRBJ2-4 and V is TRBV6-1; 9 bases line up with TRBD1. This CDR3 is built from 14 residues. Germline CDR1 reads MNHNS; CDR2 reads SASEGT. Trimming cost V 6 bases and J 13 bases; bases outside gene matches: 13. The CDR3 nucleotides are TGTGCCAGCAGGACCGGGACAGGGAGGAATGAGCAGTACTTC. Protein product: CASRTGTGRNEQYF.

About this clonotype: Possible read error: a much larger clone is one base away. V gene TRBV30 combines with J gene TRBJ2-5; the match to TRBD1 covers 8 bases. This CDR3 has 13 residues. The ends lost 1 base at V and 11 bases at J; junction bases unmatched: 9. Germline loops: CDR1 GTSNPN, CDR2 SVGIG (reference sequence). The CDR3 reads CAWSGQGASEQYF. Written as DNA, the CDR3 is TGTGCCTGGAGTGGGCAGGGGGCAAGTGAGCAGTACTTC.

This clonotype was seen at least ten times. J is TRBJ1-2 and V is TRBV20-1, with a tentative D call TRBD1 (5 bases). Germline V CDR1 and CDR2: DFQATT, SNEGSKA (reference sequence). The CDR3 loop spans 13 amino acids. Trimming stripped 3 bases from V and 1 base from J, with 9 bases between. Here the CDR3 DNA reads TGCAGTGCTAGCCGGGGCCATAACTATGGCTACACCTTC. The encoded protein is CSASRGHNYGYTF.

At least ten counts were recorded for this clonotype. The chain is built from TRBV4-1 and TRBJ1-2; D is unclear. From germline, CDR1 is MGHRA and CDR2 YSYEKL. The CDR3 length is 16 residues. V dropped 0 bases and J dropped 6 bases, with 17 bases sitting between them. The CDR3 coding sequence is TGCGCCAGCAGCCAAGATCCCTCTCCCTCCCCTGATGGCTACACCTTC. This encodes CASSQDPSPSPDGYTF.

In this sample, this clonotype turned up many times. The chain has TRBV5-1 and TRBJ1-5, with D perhaps matching TRBD1 (5 bases). The germline V and J ends were trimmed by 0 bases and 4 bases, with 8 bases remaining between them. Germline V lookup: CDR1 SGHRS, CDR2 YFSETQ. The CDR3 contains 14 residues. The CDR3 DNA reads TGCGCCAGCAGCTTGGAGTCAGGGAATCAGCCCCAGCATTTT. As protein: CASSLESGNQPQHF.

As regards this clonotype: A read error may account for a junction end that differs from germline. This chain uses TRBV27 with TRBJ2-7, with 7 positions matching TRBD1. The DNA end is more similar to TRBJ2-5, so the J call may be wrong. Per the germline V gene, CDR1 is MNHEY and CDR2 is SMNVEV (reference sequence). The CDR3 runs 14 residues. The CDR3 is CAGSNRDSQETQYF. The DNA for the CDR3 is TGTGCCGGCAGTAACAGGGACAGCCAAGAGACCCAGTACTTC.

This clonotype appeared many times. Written as DNA, the CDR3 is TGTGCCAGCAGCACGTCTGACAGGGCTAGGACAGATACGCAGTATTTT. It translates to CASSTSDRARTDTQYF. V and J are TRBV6-6 and TRBJ2-3; 7 bases are a match to TRBD1. The CDR3 has 16 residues. Trimming at V came to 6 bases and at J to 3 bases, leaving 12 bases not matched to a gene. Germline V lookup: CDR1 MNHNY, CDR2 SVGAGI (reference sequence).

As regards this clonotype: With a much larger clone just one base away, this may be a read error. V gene TRBV3-1 combines with J gene TRBJ2-1; D is perhaps TRBD2 (6 bases). This CDR3 is built from 15 residues. V lost 0 bases and J 6 bases, leaving 12 bases between the germline ends. CDR1 and CDR2 from the germline V gene are LGHDT and YNNKEL (reference sequence). The CDR3: CASSQDKGLSNEQFF. DNA of the CDR3: TGTGCCAGCAGCCAAGATAAGGGACTGAGCAATGAGCAGTTCTTC.

This chain links TRBV12-3 or TRBV12-4 with TRBJ2-3, with 7 positions matching TRBD2. J gave up 4 bases and V 5 bases, and 9 bases lay outside the gene matches. This CDR3 comprises 15 residues. The CDR3 protein is CASSRRGGRADTQYF. CDR3 in DNA: TGTGCCAGCAGTCGGAGGGGAGGGAGGGCAGATACGCAGTATTTT.

This rearrangement joins TRBV10-2 to TRBJ1-2; a possible D gene is TRBD1 (5 bases). The germline gives CDR1 WSHSY, CDR2 SAAADI. V lost 0 bases and J lost 6, with 11 bases in between. There are 14 residues in the CDR3. The CDR3 nucleotides are TGCGCCAGCAGTGAGTCAGGCAGGGTGGATGGCTACACCTTC. This sequence encodes CASSESGRVDGYTF.

In this sample, this clonotype turned up many times. This chain uses TRBV20-1 with TRBJ2-7; TRBD2 agrees at 8 bases. CDR1 and CDR2 from the germline V gene are DFQATT and SNEGSKA (reference sequence). V shed 4 bases, J shed 3 bases, and the junction held 8 bases outside the gene matches. The CDR3 length is 14 residues. CDR3 amino acids: CSAIYSGVYYEQYF. The CDR3 bases are TGCAGTGCTATATATAGCGGGGTTTACTACGAGCAGTACTTC.

The rearrangement joins TRBV7-2 to TRBJ2-6; D not resolved. V dropped 4 bases and J dropped 0 bases, with 22 bases sitting between them. Germline V gene lookup returns CDR1 SGHTA and CDR2 FQGNSA. The CDR3 is made up of 20 amino acids. The CDR3 bases are TGTGCCAGCAGCTCTCCCCTCGGACGTGACGCTCCCTCTGGGGCCAACGTCCTGACTTTC. Translation gives CASSSPLGRDAPSGANVLTF.

This clonotype came up many times. This may be a read error, as it is one base from a much larger clone. The chain employs TRBV20-1 and TRBJ2-1; possibly TRBD2 for D (6 bases). Germline CDR1 and CDR2: DFQATT and SNEGSKA (reference sequence). The CDR3 is 14 amino acids. V lost 6 bases to trimming and J lost 7 bases, with 19 bases between them. The CDR3 DNA reads as TGCAGTGCAGCCGGTCCGACTAGTGGGAATGAGCAGTTCTTC. It yields the protein CSAAGPTSGNEQFF.